Sequencing of this T cell receptor beta chain was carried out in a study of graft-versus-host responses after intestinal transplantation. Study-level background: Anti-thymocyte globulin induction was given to all recipients, followed by tacrolimus and steroids for 3 to 4 years. Study-wide results and limits: Recipient marrow contained GvH clones, some of which appeared first in ileum or blood. Allografts carried high graft-versus-host to host-versus-graft clonal ratios in patients having graft-donor T cell macrochimerism.

This clone is a singleton in its sample. The antigen is undetermined. Produced via immunoSEQ multiplex PCR; TCRdb's table is partial and in-frame only. Found here are approximately 49,000 clones, 70% to 90% of them singletons; the top ten hold approximately 0.6%. CDR1 is MNHNS and CDR2 is SASEGT in the germline V gene. This CDR3 has 12 residues. The V segment lost 6 bases and the J segment 5 bases; nucleotides outside the gene matches: 4. The receptor was isolated from a human donor who was the organ donor for an intestinal transplant. The chain combines TRBV6-1 with TRBJ2-7; the match to TRBD2 covers 7 bases. The source was unstimulated CD4+ T cells sorted from spleen or lymph node cells, collected before transplant. The CDR3 protein is CASRGGPNEQYF. The CDR3 nucleotides are TGTGCCAGCAGGGGAGGGCCCAACGAGCAGTACTTC.